This section outlines one T cell receptor beta chain sequence together with its context. Its antigen is not known. Uncontrolled infections, other autoimmune diseases, pregnancy or lactation led to exclusion of patients. Clinical symptoms, serum thyroxine, TRAb, thyroid ultrasound and orbital computed tomography informed diagnoses. This sample was taken from a study of T cells in Graves' hyperthyroidism and ophthalmopathy. TCR beta CDR3 regions were amplified from RNA transcripts. Carried out on the TCR CDR3, a first-round RT-PCR used the HTBI primer set. TCRdb redid the calling of the multiplex PCR reads with MiXCR, one entry per CDR3 protein. The sample consists of 600,000 or so distinct CDR3 sequences, 14% of them appearing once. Trimming took off 4 bases at V and 6 bases at J, with 11 bases between the two ends. The CDR3 has 13 amino acids. CDR1 SGHDT and CDR2 YYEEEE come from the germline V gene.

Study-wide results and limits: Clonotypes that were expanded in thyroid above 0.001 mostly appeared in blood too.

Sequenced sample: blood. V gene TRBV5-6 combines with J gene TRBJ1-5, with unresolved D. The source of this sequence is a woman aged 18-29 years with Graves' ophthalmopathy. The chain's CDR3 is CASSHGGGQPQHF. Written as DNA, the CDR3 is TGTGCCAGCAGCCATGGTGGCGGTCAGCCCCAGCATTTT.